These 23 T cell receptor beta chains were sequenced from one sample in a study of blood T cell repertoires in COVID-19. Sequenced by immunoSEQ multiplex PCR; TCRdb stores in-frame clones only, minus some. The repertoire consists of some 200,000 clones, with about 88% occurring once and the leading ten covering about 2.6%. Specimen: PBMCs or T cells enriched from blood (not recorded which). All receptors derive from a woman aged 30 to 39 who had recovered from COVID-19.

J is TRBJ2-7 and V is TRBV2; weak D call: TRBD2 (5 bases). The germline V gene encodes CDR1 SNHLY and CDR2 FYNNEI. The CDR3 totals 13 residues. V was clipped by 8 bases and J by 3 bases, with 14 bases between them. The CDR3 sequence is CASAHGINYEQYF. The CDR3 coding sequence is TGTGCCAGCGCTCACGGGATAAACTACGAGCAGTACTTC.

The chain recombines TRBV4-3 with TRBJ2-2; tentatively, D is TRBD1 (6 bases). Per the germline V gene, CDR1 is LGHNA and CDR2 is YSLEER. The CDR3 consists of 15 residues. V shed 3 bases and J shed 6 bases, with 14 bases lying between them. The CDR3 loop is CASSQDRSRAGELFF. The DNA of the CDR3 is TGCGCCAGCAGCCAGGACAGATCGAGGGCCGGGGAGCTGTTTTTT.

This CDR3 is CASSFIQGATRYEQYF. The CDR3 nucleotides are TGTGCCAGCAGCTTTATACAGGGGGCAACTCGCTACGAGCAGTACTTC. The rearrangement uses TRBV11-2 and TRBJ2-7, with 9 bases lining up with TRBD1. Germline-derived CDR1 and CDR2 are SGHAT and FQNNGV. Trimming took 3 bases from V and 3 from J; bases not matched to a gene: 9. The CDR3 is 16 residues long.

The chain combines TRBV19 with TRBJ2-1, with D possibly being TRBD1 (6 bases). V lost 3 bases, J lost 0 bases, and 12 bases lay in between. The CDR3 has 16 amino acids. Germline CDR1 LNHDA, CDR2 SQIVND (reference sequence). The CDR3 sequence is CASSIFRTDSYNEQFF. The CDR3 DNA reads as TGTGCCAGTAGTATTTTCAGGACAGACTCCTACAATGAGCAGTTCTTC.

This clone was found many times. DNA for the CDR3: TGTGCCACCAGCCGAAGGCAGGGGTTGGGTGACGAGCAGTACTTC. It yields the protein CATSRRQGLGDEQYF. The V call is TRBV15, the J call TRBJ2-7, with TRBD1 as a possible D gene (6 bases). V shed 5 bases and J shed 5 bases, with 19 bases lying between them. CDR3 length equals 15 residues. Germline CDR1 and CDR2: LNHNV and YYDKDF (reference sequence).

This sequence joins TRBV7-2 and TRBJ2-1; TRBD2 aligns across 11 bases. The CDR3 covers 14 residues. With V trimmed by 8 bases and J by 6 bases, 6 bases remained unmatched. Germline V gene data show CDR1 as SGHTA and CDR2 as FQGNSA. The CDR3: CASALAGGFNEQFF. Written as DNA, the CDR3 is TGTGCCAGCGCGCTAGCGGGGGGATTCAATGAGCAGTTCTTC.

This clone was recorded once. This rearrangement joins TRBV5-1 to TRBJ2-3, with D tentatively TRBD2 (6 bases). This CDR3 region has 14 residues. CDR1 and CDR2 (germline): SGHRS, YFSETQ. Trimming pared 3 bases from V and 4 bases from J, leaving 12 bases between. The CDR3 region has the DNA TGCGCCAGCAGCTCGGGACTCAGAGCAGATACGCAGTATTTT. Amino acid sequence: CASSSGLRADTQYF.

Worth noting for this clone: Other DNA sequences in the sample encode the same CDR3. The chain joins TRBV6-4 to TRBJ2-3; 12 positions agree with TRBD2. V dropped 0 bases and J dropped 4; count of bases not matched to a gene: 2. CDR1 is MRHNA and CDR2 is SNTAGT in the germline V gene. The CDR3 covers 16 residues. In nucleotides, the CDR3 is TGTGCCAGCAGTGACTCGACTAGCGGGGGTGCAGATACGCAGTATTTT. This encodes CASSDSTSGGADTQYF.

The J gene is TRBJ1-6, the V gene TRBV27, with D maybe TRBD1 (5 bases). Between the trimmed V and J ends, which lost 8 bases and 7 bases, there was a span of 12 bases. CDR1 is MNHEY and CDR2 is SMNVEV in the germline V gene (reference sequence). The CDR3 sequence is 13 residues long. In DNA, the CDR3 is TGTGCCAGCGGGAGGGGAGTGAATTCACCCCTCCACTTT. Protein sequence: CASGRGVNSPLHF.

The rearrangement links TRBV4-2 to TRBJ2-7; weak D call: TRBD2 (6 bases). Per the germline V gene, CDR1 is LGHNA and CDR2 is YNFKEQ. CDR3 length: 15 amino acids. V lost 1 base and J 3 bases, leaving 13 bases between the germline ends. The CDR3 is CASSQGAGRNYEQYF. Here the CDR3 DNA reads TGTGCCAGCAGCCAAGGGGCGGGGCGCAACTACGAGCAGTACTTC.

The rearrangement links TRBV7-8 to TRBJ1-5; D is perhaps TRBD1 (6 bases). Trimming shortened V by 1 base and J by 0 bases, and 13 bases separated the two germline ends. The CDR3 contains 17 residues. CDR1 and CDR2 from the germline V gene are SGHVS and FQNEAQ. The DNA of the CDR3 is TGTGCCAGCAGCTTAGGGTCCCGGGACATTAGCAATCAGCCCCAGCATTTT. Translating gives CASSLGSRDISNQPQHF.

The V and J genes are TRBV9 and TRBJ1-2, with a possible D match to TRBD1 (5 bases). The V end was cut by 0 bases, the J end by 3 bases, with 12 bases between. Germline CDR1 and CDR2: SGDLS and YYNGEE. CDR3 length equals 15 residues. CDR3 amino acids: CASSVDWRGDYGYTF. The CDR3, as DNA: TGTGCCAGCAGCGTAGATTGGAGGGGTGACTATGGCTACACCTTC.

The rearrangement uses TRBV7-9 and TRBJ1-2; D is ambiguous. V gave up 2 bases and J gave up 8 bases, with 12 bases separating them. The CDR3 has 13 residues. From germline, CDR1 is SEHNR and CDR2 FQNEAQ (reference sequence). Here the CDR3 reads CASSLNSVLGYTF. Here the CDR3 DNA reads TGTGCCAGCAGCTTAAACTCCGTTCTGGGCTACACCTTC.

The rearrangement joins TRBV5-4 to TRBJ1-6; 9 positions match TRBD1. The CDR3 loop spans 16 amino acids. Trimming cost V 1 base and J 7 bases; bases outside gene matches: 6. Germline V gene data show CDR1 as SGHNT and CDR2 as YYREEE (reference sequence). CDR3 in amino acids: CASSLMWTGENSPLHF. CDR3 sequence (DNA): TGTGCCAGCAGCTTGATGTGGACAGGGGAAAATTCACCCCTCCACTTT.

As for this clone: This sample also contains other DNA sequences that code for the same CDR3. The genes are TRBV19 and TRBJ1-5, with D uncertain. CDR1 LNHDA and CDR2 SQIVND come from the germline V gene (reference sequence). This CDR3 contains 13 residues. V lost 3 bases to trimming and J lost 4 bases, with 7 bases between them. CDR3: CASSMGGNQPQHF. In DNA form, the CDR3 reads TGTGCCAGTAGTATGGGAGGGAATCAGCCCCAGCATTTT.

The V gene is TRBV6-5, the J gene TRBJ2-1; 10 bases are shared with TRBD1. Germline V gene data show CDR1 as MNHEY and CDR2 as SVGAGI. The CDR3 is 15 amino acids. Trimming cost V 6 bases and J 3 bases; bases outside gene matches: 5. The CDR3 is CASREGQGFYNEQFF. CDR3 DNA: TGTGCCAGCAGAGAGGGACAGGGGTTCTACAATGAGCAGTTCTTC.

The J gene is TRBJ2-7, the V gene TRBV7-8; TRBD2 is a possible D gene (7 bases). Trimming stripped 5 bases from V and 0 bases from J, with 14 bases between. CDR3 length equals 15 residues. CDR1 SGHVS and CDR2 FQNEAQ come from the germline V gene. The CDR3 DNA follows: TGTGCCAGCAGCCAAGGGGGGGCCGGCTCCTACGAGCAGTACTTC. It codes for CASSQGGAGSYEQYF.

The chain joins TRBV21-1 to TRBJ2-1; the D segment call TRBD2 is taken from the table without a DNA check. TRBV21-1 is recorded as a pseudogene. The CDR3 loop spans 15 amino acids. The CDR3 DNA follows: TGTGCCAGCAGCGGGCGACTAGCGGGGGGGAATGAGCAGTTCTTC. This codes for CASSGRLAGGNEQFF.

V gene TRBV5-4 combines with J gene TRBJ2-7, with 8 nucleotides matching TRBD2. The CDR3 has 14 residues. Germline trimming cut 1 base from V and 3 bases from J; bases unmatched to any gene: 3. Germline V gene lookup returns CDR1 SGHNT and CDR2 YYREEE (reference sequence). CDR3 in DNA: TGTGCCAGCAGCTTGATGCGGGGGGACTACGAGCAGTACTTC. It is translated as CASSLMRGDYEQYF.

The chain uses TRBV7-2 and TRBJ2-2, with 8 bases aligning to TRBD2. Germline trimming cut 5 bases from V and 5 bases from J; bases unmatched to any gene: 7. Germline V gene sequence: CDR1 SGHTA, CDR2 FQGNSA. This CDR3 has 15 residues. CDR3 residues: CASSPRREGTGELFF. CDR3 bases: TGTGCCAGCAGCCCCCGACGGGAGGGGACCGGGGAGCTGTTTTTT.

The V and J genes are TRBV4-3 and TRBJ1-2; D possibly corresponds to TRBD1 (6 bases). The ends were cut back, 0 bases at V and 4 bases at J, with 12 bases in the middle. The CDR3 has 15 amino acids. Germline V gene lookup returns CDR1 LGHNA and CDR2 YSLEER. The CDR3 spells CASSQDRGSLYGYTF. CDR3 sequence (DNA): TGCGCCAGCAGCCAAGACAGGGGAAGCCTCTATGGCTACACCTTC.

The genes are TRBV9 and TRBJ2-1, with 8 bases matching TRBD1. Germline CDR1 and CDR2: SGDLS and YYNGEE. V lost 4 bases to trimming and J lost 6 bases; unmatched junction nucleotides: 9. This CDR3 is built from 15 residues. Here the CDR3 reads CASSYQGAPPNEQFF. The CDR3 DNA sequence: TGTGCCAGCAGCTACCAGGGGGCGCCCCCCAATGAGCAGTTCTTC.

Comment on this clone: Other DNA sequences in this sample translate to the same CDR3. The CDR3 region is CASSWDTNYGYTF. The DNA of the CDR3 is TGTGCCAGCAGCTGGGACACTAACTATGGCTACACCTTC. The chain employs TRBV5-4 and TRBJ1-2, with a possible D match to TRBD1 (6 bases). The germline gives CDR1 SGHNT, CDR2 YYREEE (reference sequence). Trimming took off 3 bases at V and 0 bases at J, with 6 bases between the two ends. The CDR3 contains 13 residues. Full variable domain (outside the CDR3, taken from reference TRBV5-4 and TRBJ1-2): ETGVTQSPTHLIKTRGQQVTLRCSSQSGHNTVSWYQQALGQGPQFIFQYYREEENGRGNFPPRFSGLQFPNYSSELNVNALELDDSALYLCASSWDTNYGYTFGSGTRLTVV.